Following are 13 T cell receptor beta chains from one sample sequenced in a study of T cell responses to AZD1222 COVID-19 vaccine (dated by TCRdb to about 2021). The time point label of this sample denotes: about 28 days (+/-7) after the second vaccine dose. Receptors were amplified or captured by the immunoSEQ multiplex PCR assay. The source is immuneACCESS, and TCRdb retained only in-frame sequences with V and J called. Part of the clones is not carried over; for the studies checked, unresolved V genes explain less than half of this, and the remainder is unexplained. For this sample there are 150,000 to 200,000 clones; roughly 92% appear just once. Roughly 5% of the sample is in the top ten clones. Sequenced here: peripheral blood, sampled 28 days after the second AZD1222 dose. These TCRs come from an adult who received the AZD1222 COVID-19 vaccine.

The rearrangement uses TRBV7-2 and TRBJ1-3; no firm D call. Trimming took 4 bases from V and 0 from J, leaving 13 bases between them. Germline CDR1 is SGHTA and CDR2 is FQGNSA. This CDR3 has 16 amino acids. Here the CDR3 reads CASSSRTAYSGNTIYF. The CDR3 DNA follows: TGTGCCAGCAGCTCCCGGACTGCCTACTCTGGAAACACCATATATTTT.

This clone was recorded only once. The gene calls are TRBV29-1 and TRBJ2-7, with TRBD2 matching over 7 bases. V was pared by 6 bases and J by 0 bases, with 2 bases of the junction left unmatched. The CDR3 has 12 amino acids. Germline V lookup: CDR1 SQVTM, CDR2 ANQGSEA. DNA of the CDR3: TGCAGCGTCAGGACTAGCTCCTACGAGCAGTACTTC. Translation gives CSVRTSSYEQYF.

The chain uses TRBV3-1 (or the pseudogene TRBV3-2) and TRBJ2-7; 11 nucleotides align to TRBD2. CDR1 LGHDT and CDR2 YNNKEL come from the germline V gene (reference sequence). V lost 4 bases to trimming and J lost 4 bases; unmatched junction nucleotides: 6. This CDR3 is built from 15 residues. CDR3: CASSPSGTSGYEQYF. The CDR3 nucleotides are TGTGCCAGCAGCCCCTCCGGGACTAGCGGTTACGAGCAGTACTTC.

J is TRBJ2-1 and V is TRBV18; 8 bases are a match to TRBD2. This CDR3 contains 17 residues. After removal of 3 bases from V and 7 bases from J, the junction contained 14 bases not matched to a gene. CDR1 and CDR2 from the germline V gene are KGHSH and LQKENI. CDR3 amino acids: CASSPPVLSGSKNEQFF. The DNA for the CDR3 is TGTGCCAGCTCACCTCCGGTATTAAGCGGGAGTAAAAATGAGCAGTTCTTC.

The chain links TRBV28 to TRBJ2-7, with D possibly being TRBD1 or TRBD2 (7 bases each). CDR1 MDHEN and CDR2 SYDVKM come from the germline V gene. The CDR3 covers 14 residues. V lost 6 bases and J lost 4, with 16 bases in between. The DNA of the CDR3 is TGTGCCAGCAGGGGAGGGGGCCAAGGGTACGAGCAGTACTTC. Translated: CASRGGGQGYEQYF. Full variable domain (remainder filled in from reference TRBV28 and TRBJ2-7): DVKVTQSSRYLVKRTGEKVFLECVQDMDHENMFWYRQDPGLGLRLIYFSYDVKMKEKGDIPEGYSVSREKKERFSLILESASTNQTSMYLCASRGGGQGYEQYFGPGTRLTVT.

V usage is TRBV10-3 and J usage is TRBJ2-7; a possible D gene is TRBD1 (5 bases). Trimming removed 0 bases at V and 5 bases at J, with 20 bases between. Per the germline V gene, CDR1 is ENHRY and CDR2 is SYGVKD. This CDR3 has 17 amino acids. The CDR3 DNA reads as TGTGCCATCAGTGAGTCCCAGGGCCTTGGCTCGTTTGACGAGCAGTACTTC. Protein: CAISESQGLGSFDEQYF.

This chain joins TRBV7-9 and TRBJ1-1; D is unresolved. Germline V gene lookup returns CDR1 SEHNR and CDR2 FQNEAQ (reference sequence). V lost 2 bases, J lost 3 bases, and 7 bases lay in between. The CDR3 extends over 13 amino acids. CDR3: CASSLQRDTEAFF. The CDR3 coding sequence is TGTGCCAGCAGCTTACAGAGAGACACTGAAGCTTTCTTT.

This chain joins TRBV7-6 and TRBJ1-1, with a weak D call TRBD1 (5 bases). This CDR3 spans 16 amino acids. The V end lost 4 bases, the J end lost 4 bases, and 19 bases lay between the germline ends. Germline CDR1 SGHVS, CDR2 FNYEAQ. The CDR3 loop reads CASSSPLLQGGTEAFF. CDR3 DNA sequence: TGTGCCAGCAGCTCCCCTCTACTCCAGGGAGGCACTGAAGCTTTCTTT.

The rearrangement links TRBV19 to TRBJ2-3, with TRBD2 identical over 8 bases. Germline V gene data show CDR1 as LNHDA and CDR2 as SQIVND (reference sequence). Trimming removed 3 bases from V and 0 bases from J; junction bases left unmatched: 2. This CDR3 comprises 15 residues. The CDR3 coding sequence is TGTGCCAGTAGTATTAGCGGGGTCAGCACAGATACGCAGTATTTT. It encodes CASSISGVSTDTQYF.

The V call is TRBV6-1, the J call TRBJ1-2; TRBD1 matches at 8 bases. The ends lost 0 bases at V and 7 bases at J; junction bases unmatched: 4. Germline CDR1 MNHNS, CDR2 SASEGT. The CDR3 runs 14 residues. CDR3 amino acids: CASSEADRVGGYTF. The CDR3 nucleotides are TGTGCCAGCAGTGAAGCGGACAGGGTGGGTGGCTACACCTTC.

V usage is TRBV28 and J usage is TRBJ1-6; 7 bases match TRBD1. The germline V gene has CDR1 MDHEN and CDR2 SYDVKM. Trimming cost V 10 bases and J 2 bases; bases outside gene matches: 5. The CDR3 sequence is 14 residues long. The CDR3 bases are TGTGCCACCCATACAGGGGCCTATAATTCACCCCTCCACTTT. Translated, it gives CATHTGAYNSPLHF.

This chain joins TRBV30 and TRBJ1-2, with unresolved D. Germline assignment: CDR1 GTSNPN and CDR2 SVGIG (reference sequence). The CDR3 runs to 14 residues. Trimming took 5 bases from V and 0 from J, leaving 13 bases between them. The chain's CDR3 is CAWSWRGANYGYTF. The DNA of the CDR3 is TGTGCCTGGTCTTGGCGGGGAGCTAACTATGGCTACACCTTC.

The V gene is TRBV4-1, the J gene TRBJ1-1; tentative D call: TRBD1 (5 bases). CDR1 and CDR2 (germline): MGHRA, YSYEKL. Trimming took 1 base from V and 4 from J, leaving 19 bases between them. The CDR3 sequence is 17 residues long. CDR3 loop: CASSQGRGKTRGTEAFF. The CDR3 DNA is TGCGCCAGCAGCCAAGGTAGAGGAAAGACGAGGGGCACTGAAGCTTTCTTT.